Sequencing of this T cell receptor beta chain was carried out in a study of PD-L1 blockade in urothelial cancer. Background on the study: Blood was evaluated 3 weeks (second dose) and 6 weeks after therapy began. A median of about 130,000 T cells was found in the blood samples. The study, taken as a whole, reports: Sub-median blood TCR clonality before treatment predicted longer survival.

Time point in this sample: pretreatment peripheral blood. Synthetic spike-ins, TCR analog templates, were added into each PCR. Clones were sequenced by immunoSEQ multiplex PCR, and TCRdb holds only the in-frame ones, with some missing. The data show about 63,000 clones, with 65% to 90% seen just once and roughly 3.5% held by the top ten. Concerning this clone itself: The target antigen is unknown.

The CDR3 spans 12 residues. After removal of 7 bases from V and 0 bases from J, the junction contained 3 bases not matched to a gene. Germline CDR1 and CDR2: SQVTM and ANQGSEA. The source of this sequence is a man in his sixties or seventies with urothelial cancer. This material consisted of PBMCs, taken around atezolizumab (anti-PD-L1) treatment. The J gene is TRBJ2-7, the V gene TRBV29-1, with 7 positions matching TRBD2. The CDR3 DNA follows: TGCAGCGCCGGGGAGGGCTCCTACGAGCAGTACTTC. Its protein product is CSAGEGSYEQYF.